The present T cell receptor beta chain was sequenced within a study of early T cells in non-severe SARS-CoV-2 infection. This clonotype was seen many times. As yet, its antigen is unknown. Study-level findings and limits: VDJdb matches were skewed toward anti-spike CD8 T cell responses.

The V gene's germline CDR1 is KGHDR and CDR2 SFDVKD. The CDR3 is 16 residues long. Trimming took 0 bases from V and 2 from J, leaving 10 bases between them. Attachment of unique molecular identifiers to individual cDNA molecules was performed. TCRdb reprocessed the 5' RACE reads via MiXCR and lists one record per CDR3 protein. The table includes 80,000 to 100,000 distinct CDR3 sequences, roughly 9.6% detected once. The sequences come from whole blood, collected at baseline. The rearrangement links TRBV24-1 to TRBJ1-5; weak D call: TRBD1 (6 bases). This sequence was found in an adult who was a healthcare worker with PCR-confirmed SARS-CoV-2 infection or an uninfected control (not recorded which). CDR3 DNA: TGTGCCACCAGTGATTTGGCAGGGGAGGGCAATCAGCCCCAGCATTTT. This sequence encodes CATSDLAGEGNQPQHF.